Listed below are T cell receptor beta chains from one sample, sequenced in a study of cytomegalovirus exposure and HLA in healthy donors. Using immunoSEQ multiplex PCR, the repertoire was profiled, and TCRdb retains in-frame clones only, with some absent. This sample has about 270,000 clones, with around 85% found just once. Sequences were obtained from PBMCs. The receptors were sampled from a woman between 18 and 30 years old in good health and CMV-seronegative. Both conserved end residues are part of each CDR3. Fields, in order: CDR3 protein, CDR3 length, J gene, V gene.

CASSLEGYDQPQHF 14 TRBJ1-5 TRBV5-1
CAWSVNSYEQYF 12 TRBJ2-7 TRBV30
CASSLGAGNNQPQHF 15 TRBJ1-5 TRBV5-1
CASSNSYRAPKDGYTF 16 TRBJ1-2 TRBV7-6
CAWSSYGEQYF 11 TRBJ2-7 TRBV30
CASSQETGGGYGYTF 15 TRBJ1-2 TRBV4-3
CASTPSVNTEAFF 13 TRBJ1-1 TRBV6-6
CASSEFQGGETQYF 14 TRBJ2-5 TRBV25-1
CAWSGLGEQYF 11 TRBJ2-7 TRBV30
CASRGSSAVSYEQYF 15 TRBJ2-7 TRBV2
CASSTNGGAEDTQYF 15 TRBJ2-3 TRBV5-1
CASSFRQGGYNEQFF 15 TRBJ2-1 TRBV5-1
CATSRDPGTGGLSYEQYF 18 TRBJ2-7 TRBV15
CASKLEEGNTIYF 13 TRBJ1-3 TRBV2
CASSQEGTSGKSGEQYF 17 TRBJ2-7 TRBV4-1
CASSLAWQGGRETQYF 16 TRBJ2-5 TRBV7-6
CASTLLAGGPNEQFF 15 TRBJ2-1 TRBV6-5
CASSQLGTGSTDTQYF 16 TRBJ2-3 TRBV4-1
CASSLGGSASGNTIYF 16 TRBJ1-3 TRBV5-1
CASSEAGGSTDTQYF 15 TRBJ2-3 TRBV10-1
CASSLGGAGVVTDTQYF 17 TRBJ2-3 TRBV5-4
CASSFTGEGSGETQYF 16 TRBJ2-5 TRBV28
CASSEYRSNYGYTF 14 TRBJ1-2 TRBV25-1
CASSARVKEHEQFF 14 TRBJ2-1 TRBV25-1
CASSWWDRGFYEQYF 15 TRBJ2-7 TRBV28
CASRTGGREQYF 12 TRBJ2-7 TRBV27
CASSLPQGSEYF 12 TRBJ2-7 TRBV28
CASSAGWQVPYNEQFF 16 TRBJ2-1 TRBV6-1
CASSPWETTDTQYF 14 TRBJ2-3 TRBV18
CASSLLEGDTEAFF 14 TRBJ1-1 TRBV18
CASKSQGANTGELFF 15 TRBJ2-2 TRBV7-2
CASSTGGGGAEAFF 14 TRBJ1-1 TRBV19
CASSAALGAGTGELFF 16 TRBJ2-2 TRBV5-4
CASSQDFGGGQPQHF 15 TRBJ1-5 TRBV4-3
CASSTETGEETQYF 14 TRBJ2-5 TRBV9
CASSQDETGPGNTIYF 16 TRBJ1-3 TRBV4-2
CAISESTTSGSYEQYF 16 TRBJ2-7 TRBV10-3
CASRSMRHDNYGYTF 15 TRBJ1-2 TRBV11-2
CASSQVPYGVSGELFF 16 TRBJ2-2 TRBV4-1
CASSLRGTNYEQYF 14 TRBJ2-7 TRBV7-6